These 8 T cell receptor beta chains were all obtained from the same sample, sequenced in a study of T cell repertoires in cytomegalovirus infection. TCRdb reprocessed the reads via MiXCR and lists one record per CDR3 protein. The sample holds a few hundred thousand distinct CDR3 sequences; under 45% are singletons and the top ten take around 48%. Their antigen targets remain unknown. Specimen: cultured PBMCs, collected from culture after CMV antigen stimulation. These TCRs come from a human donor in good health (CMV status not recorded). Some clones in this sample may be carry-over from other donors' samples.

The chain carries TRBV6-2 or TRBV6-3 and TRBJ1-5, with 9 bases identical to TRBD1. Germline-derived CDR1 and CDR2 are MNHEY and SVGEGT. V was pared by 2 bases and J by 2 bases, with 7 bases of the junction left unmatched. The CDR3 is 17 amino acids. The CDR3 nucleotides are TGTGCCAGCAGTTACCCGGGACAGGGCCATCGCAATCAGCCCCAGCATTTT. It yields the protein CASSYPGQGHRNQPQHF.

About this clonotype: This may arise from a read error, as a much more abundant clone is one base away. The genes are TRBV7-2 and TRBJ2-3; unclear D gene. This CDR3 is 15 amino acids long. Germline CDR1 and CDR2: SGHTA and FQGNSA. The CDR3 region has the DNA TGTGCCAGCAGCCCTACAGAGCAAATCACAAATACGCAGTATTTT. Translating it yields CASSPTEQITNTQYF. The whole variable domain, filled in from reference TRBV7-2 and TRBJ2-3, reads GAGVSQSPSNKVTEKGKDVELRCDPISGHTALYWYRQSLGQGLEFLIYFQGNSAPDKSGLPSDRFSAERTGGSVSTLTIQRTQQEDSAVYLCASSPTEQITNTQYFGPGTRLTVL.

The V and J genes are TRBV3-1 and TRBJ1-2, with D possibly matching TRBD1 (6 bases). This CDR3 contains 17 residues. Germline CDR1 and CDR2: LGHDT and YNNKEL (reference sequence). V lost 0 bases and J lost 0, with 14 bases in between. The CDR3 is CASSQDREGGANYGYTF. DNA of the CDR3: TGTGCCAGCAGCCAAGATCGGGAAGGGGGAGCTAACTATGGCTACACCTTC.

The chain links TRBV7-2 to TRBJ2-7; tentatively, D is TRBD2 (6 bases). This CDR3 comprises 14 residues. Germline V gene data show CDR1 as SGHTA and CDR2 as FQGNSA. Trimming pared 3 bases from V and 6 bases from J, leaving 15 bases between. The CDR3 DNA sequence: TGTGCCAGCAGCTTTCCGACTAGTAGAGCCGAGCAGTACTTC. It yields the protein CASSFPTSRAEQYF.

The chain links TRBV12-3 or TRBV12-4 to TRBJ2-3; tentatively, D is TRBD2 (6 bases). The V and J ends lost 8 bases and 2 bases respectively, with 20 bases between them. The CDR3 totals 16 residues. The CDR3 region has the DNA TGTGCCAGCGGTGGCCCATCCGGGACTTCCACAGATACGCAGTATTTT. Amino acid sequence: CASGGPSGTSTDTQYF.

There are many counts of this clonotype. The rearrangement links TRBV2 to TRBJ2-7; a weak D match, TRBD1 (5 bases). Deletions cut 4 bases from V and 6 bases from J, with 19 bases between. Germline V CDR1 and CDR2: SNHLY, FYNNEI. The CDR3 extends over 15 amino acids. The CDR3 nucleotides read TGTGCCAGCAGTGTCACCCACTCCACAGGTTCCGAGCAGTACTTC. Translating it yields CASSVTHSTGSEQYF.

The CDR3 region has the DNA TGTGCCAGCAGCCCGCGGGACAGGGGTGAAAAACTGTTTTTT. Its protein product is CASSPRDRGEKLFF. This sequence joins TRBV7-8 and TRBJ1-4; 10 bases are shared with TRBD1. The ends lost 5 bases at V and 7 bases at J; junction bases unmatched: 4. CDR3 length: 14 residues. Germline-derived CDR1 and CDR2 are SGHVS and FQNEAQ.

This chain uses TRBV20-1 with TRBJ1-1; TRBD1 matches at 7 bases. Germline V gene lookup returns CDR1 DFQATT and CDR2 SNEGSKA (reference sequence). The CDR3 has 12 amino acids. With V trimmed by 6 bases and J by 1 base, 2 bases remained unmatched. CDR3 sequence: CSARDRNTEAFF. CDR3 nucleotide sequence: TGCAGTGCAAGGGACAGGAACACTGAAGCTTTCTTT.